The 27 T cell receptor beta chains in this list originate from one sample, sequenced in a study of shared clonotypes between healthy human individuals. Repertoires were generated with immunoSEQ multiplex PCR, while TCRdb's copy carries only in-frame clones and drops some. The sample shows under 2,500,000 clones, approximately 96% of them seen only once. Source material: naive CD4+ T cells sorted from blood. Documented subset: CD45RA+ positively selected. These receptors all come from a man aged 18-30 years in good health.

Concerning this clone: The same CDR3 also results from other DNA sequences found in this sample. This rearrangement joins TRBV6-6 to TRBJ2-5, with 9 bases fitting TRBD2. The trim removed 2 bases at V and 5 bases at J, leaving 3 bases unmatched. The length of the CDR3 is 14 residues. Germline V CDR1 and CDR2: MNHNY, SVGAGI (reference sequence). CDR3 DNA sequence: TGTGCCAGCAGTTACAGCGGGGGGAGCGAGACCCAGTACTTC. Residues: CASSYSGGSETQYF.

This chain links TRBV6-5 with TRBJ1-1, with D uncertain. V was trimmed by 2 bases and J by 11 bases, leaving 15 bases between them. This CDR3 is 13 amino acids long. Looked up from germline, CDR1 is MNHEY and CDR2 is SVGAGI. The CDR3 nucleotides read TGTGCCAGCAGTTACGGAGGTTCGGCAATGGCTTTCTTT. Encoded protein: CASSYGGSAMAFF.

Of note for this clone: At one end, the junction sequence differs from germline, possibly due to a read error. This chain connects TRBV6-4 to TRBJ2-7; D is unresolved. From germline, CDR1 is MRHNA and CDR2 SNTAGT. The CDR3 has 10 residues. CDR3 DNA sequence: TGTGCCAGCAGTGTACCTCCGTCAGACTTC. This sequence encodes CASSVPPSDF.

V usage is TRBV5-6 and J usage is TRBJ1-5; D is uncertain. Germline V gene lookup returns CDR1 SGHDT and CDR2 YYEEEE. This CDR3 spans 15 amino acids. Trimming removed 0 bases from V and 4 bases from J, with 11 bases in between. DNA for the CDR3: TGTGCCAGCAGCTTGGTCAGGAACCCTAATCAGCCCCAGCATTTT. This gives the protein CASSLVRNPNQPQHF.

A remark on this clone: This specimen includes other DNA sequences encoding the same CDR3. This chain joins TRBV30 and TRBJ1-3; the D is unclear. The CDR3 is made up of 14 amino acids. Trimming took off 0 bases at V and 2 bases at J, with 8 bases between the two ends. Germline CDR1 reads GTSNPN; CDR2 reads SVGIG (reference sequence). Written as DNA, the CDR3 is TGTGCCTGGAGTGTAGGAGCTGCTGGAAACACCATATATTTT. It specifies CAWSVGAAGNTIYF. The variable domain in full, with the rest retrieved from reference TRBV30 and TRBJ1-3, is SQTIHQWPATLVQPVGSPLSLECTVEGTSNPNLYWYRQAAGRGLQLLFYSVGIGQISSEVPQNLSASRPQDRQFILSSKKLLLSDSGFYLCAWSVGAAGNTIYFGEGSWLTVV.

The V call is TRBV7-8, the J call TRBJ1-6; 7 bases line up with TRBD1. Germline V gives CDR1 SGHVS, CDR2 FQNEAQ. With V trimmed by 3 bases and J by 5 bases, 7 bases remained unmatched. This CDR3 is built from 16 residues. The CDR3 nucleotides are TGTGCCAGCAGCTTCCCGGGACAGCCAAATAATTCACCCCTCCACTTT. Amino acid sequence: CASSFPGQPNNSPLHF.

J is TRBJ2-3 and V is TRBV30; no definite D call. The CDR3 loop spans 12 amino acids. V lost 4 bases, J lost 4 bases, and 9 bases lay in between. The germline V gene has CDR1 GTSNPN and CDR2 SVGIG (reference sequence). The CDR3 reads CAWIGNSDTQYF. CDR3 sequence (DNA): TGTGCCTGGATCGGTAATTCAGATACGCAGTATTTT.

The chain is built from TRBV11-3 and TRBJ2-1, with 11 nucleotides matching TRBD2. V lost 5 bases to trimming and J lost 2 bases; unmatched junction nucleotides: 2. The CDR3 sequence is 15 residues long. Germline V gene sequence: CDR1 SGHNT, CDR2 YENEEA. The CDR3 sequence: CASSRGLAAYNEQFF. The CDR3 DNA reads as TGTGCCAGCAGCCGGGGACTAGCGGCCTACAATGAGCAGTTCTTC.

V and J are TRBV5-1 and TRBJ2-3; possible D gene TRBD1, 5 bases. CDR1 is SGHRS and CDR2 is YFSETQ in the germline V gene. The germline V and J ends were trimmed by 5 bases and 6 bases, with 13 bases remaining between them. This CDR3 is 13 amino acids long. The CDR3, as DNA: TGCGCCAGCAGTTCAGGGATCGAGGATACGCAGTATTTT. This translates into CASSSGIEDTQYF.

Worth noting for this clone: The sample carries other DNA sequences with the same CDR3. V and J are TRBV7-2 and TRBJ2-7; 7 nucleotides match TRBD1. Trimming cost V 5 bases and J 4 bases; bases outside gene matches: 5. Germline loops: CDR1 SGHTA, CDR2 FQGNSA. The length of the CDR3 is 13 residues. This CDR3 is CASSLTGAYEQYF. The CDR3 nucleotides read TGTGCCAGCAGCCTTACAGGGGCTTACGAGCAGTACTTC.

This chain links TRBV5-1 with TRBJ2-1; 12 bases align to TRBD2. CDR3 size: 15 residues. The V gene end was trimmed by 4 bases and the J gene end by 3 bases; junction bases not matched to a gene: 2. In germline, CDR1 is SGHRS, CDR2 YFSETQ. The CDR3 coding sequence is TGCGCCAGCAGCCAGACTAGCGGGGGCTACAATGAGCAGTTCTTC. Protein sequence: CASSQTSGGYNEQFF.

V is TRBV4-1 and J is TRBJ2-4; TRBD2 matches 9 bases. Germline CDR1 reads MGHRA; CDR2 reads YSYEKL. The CDR3 consists of 17 residues. Germline trimming cut 2 bases from V and 3 bases from J; bases unmatched to any gene: 8. CDR3 coding DNA: TGCGCCAGCAGCCAACTGCCGGGACTAGCCGGCAAAAACATTCAGTACTTC. It codes for CASSQLPGLAGKNIQYF.

The chain joins TRBV6-6 to TRBJ2-7, with D unclear. In germline, CDR1 is MNHNY, CDR2 SVGAGI (reference sequence). V lost 6 bases and J lost 2, with 11 bases in between. CDR3 length: 13 amino acids. In DNA form, the CDR3 reads TGTGCCAGCAGACCCGACACCACCTACGAGCAGTACTTC. Translated: CASRPDTTYEQYF.

This sequence joins TRBV7-2 and TRBJ2-6; D is uncertain. CDR3 length: 13 residues. Germline CDR1 is SGHTA and CDR2 is FQGNSA. V lost 8 bases and J 0 bases, leaving 5 bases between the germline ends. The CDR3 DNA sequence: TGTGCCAGCCGAGACTCTGGGGCCAACGTCCTGACTTTC. Protein sequence: CASRDSGANVLTF.

The chain couples TRBV2 to TRBJ1-5; unclear D gene. CDR1 and CDR2 (germline): SNHLY, FYNNEI. V lost 3 bases to trimming and J lost 6 bases, with 9 bases between them. CDR3 length: 13 amino acids. The CDR3 spells CASSESISQPQHF. Written as DNA, the CDR3 is TGTGCCAGCAGTGAGTCTATTTCTCAGCCCCAGCATTTT.

J is TRBJ1-1 and V is TRBV9; D might be TRBD1 (5 bases). Trimming pared 1 base from V and 2 bases from J, leaving 12 bases between. CDR1 and CDR2 (germline): SGDLS, YYNGEE. There are 15 residues in the CDR3. CDR3 loop: CASSVTGAVNTEAFF. DNA of the CDR3: TGTGCCAGCAGCGTAACAGGAGCGGTAAACACTGAAGCTTTCTTT. Filled out from reference TRBV9 and TRBJ1-1, the complete variable domain reads DSGVTQTPKHLITATGQRVTLRCSPRSGDLSVYWYQQSLDQGLQFLIQYYNGEERAKGNILERFSAQQFPDLHSELNLSSLELGDSALYFCASSVTGAVNTEAFFGQGTRLTVV.

This rearrangement joins TRBV6-1 to TRBJ1-3; D remains unclear. The CDR3 loop spans 11 amino acids. Between the trimmed V and J ends, which lost 7 bases and 4 bases, there was a span of 5 bases. Germline assignment: CDR1 MNHNS and CDR2 SASEGT. The CDR3 spells CASIGGNTIYF. In nucleotides, the CDR3 is TGTGCCAGCATCGGGGGAAACACCATATATTTT.

The rearrangement uses TRBV19 and TRBJ1-1, with a weak D call TRBD1 (6 bases). The CDR3 runs to 14 residues. Per germline, CDR1 LNHDA and CDR2 SQIVND (reference sequence). The germline V and J ends were trimmed by 6 bases and 8 bases, with 19 bases remaining between them. CDR3 loop: CASSTGREYSEAFF. CDR3 DNA: TGTGCCAGTAGCACAGGGAGGGAGTATTCCGAAGCTTTCTTT.

The chain carries TRBV2 and TRBJ2-7; the D gene could be TRBD1 or TRBD2 (6 bases each). V lost 2 bases and J 9 bases, leaving 23 bases between the germline ends. Germline V gene sequence: CDR1 SNHLY, CDR2 FYNNEI. The CDR3 length is 16 residues. The CDR3 region is CASSESSGQGRQRQYF. As DNA, the CDR3 is TGTGCCAGCAGTGAATCATCGGGCCAGGGGAGGCAGAGGCAGTACTTC.

The genes are TRBV5-1 and TRBJ1-1; 10 bases align to TRBD1. The V gene's germline CDR1 is SGHRS and CDR2 YFSETQ. The CDR3 runs 17 residues. V shed 0 bases, J shed 5 bases, and the junction held 10 bases outside the gene matches. Here the CDR3 reads CASSLAGTGVLGTEAFF. CDR3 DNA: TGCGCCAGCAGCTTGGCCGGGACAGGGGTACTGGGAACTGAAGCTTTCTTT.

The chain combines TRBV7-9 with TRBJ2-7; no definite D call. The CDR3 is 12 amino acids. V was pared by 2 bases and J by 9 bases, with 11 bases between. Germline CDR1 reads SEHNR; CDR2 reads FQNEAQ (reference sequence). The CDR3 protein is CASSLTPVGQYF. CDR3 nucleotide sequence: TGTGCCAGCAGCTTAACCCCCGTGGGGCAGTACTTC.

The chain combines TRBV7-3 with TRBJ2-3, with D perhaps matching TRBD1 or TRBD2 (7 bases each). Germline V gives CDR1 SGHTA, CDR2 FQGTGA. Trimming cost V 0 bases and J 1 base, with 17 bases left between them. The CDR3 spans 18 residues. CDR3 in DNA: TGTGCCAGCAGCTTAACCTATCGACAGGGAGGGGGCACAGATACGCAGTATTTT. Protein: CASSLTYRQGGGTDTQYF.

This rearrangement joins TRBV5-1 to TRBJ2-7; D might be TRBD1 (5 bases). With 0 bases removed from V and 5 bases from J, the gap between germline ends came to 12 bases. Germline V gives CDR1 SGHRS, CDR2 YFSETQ. This CDR3 is 14 amino acids long. The CDR3 reads CASSLGGTFHEQYF. The CDR3 DNA sequence: TGCGCCAGCAGCTTGGGGGGCACGTTCCACGAGCAGTACTTC.

The chain uses TRBV15 and TRBJ2-2; D possibly corresponds to TRBD1 (5 bases). The CDR3 is 16 residues long. The germline V and J ends were trimmed by 0 bases and 5 bases, with 13 bases remaining between them. Germline V CDR1 and CDR2: LNHNV, YYDKDF (reference sequence). The CDR3 is CATSRDQPGLTGELFF. CDR3 sequence (DNA): TGTGCCACCAGCAGAGATCAGCCAGGGTTGACCGGGGAGCTGTTTTTT. The full variable domain, its missing parts supplied by reference TRBV15 and TRBJ2-2, is DAMVIQNPRYQVTQFGKPVTLSCSQTLNHNVMYWYQQKSSQAPKLLFHYYDKDFNNEADTPDNFQSRRPNTSFCFLDIRSPGLGDTAMYLCATSRDQPGLTGELFFGEGSRLTVL.

V usage is TRBV9 and J usage is TRBJ2-3, with 9 bases lining up with TRBD1. In germline, CDR1 is SGDLS, CDR2 YYNGEE. The CDR3 is 16 residues long. The ends lost 5 bases at V and 3 bases at J; junction bases unmatched: 10. This chain's CDR3 is CASSERGGQGTDTQYF. For the CDR3, the DNA is TGTGCCAGCAGTGAGAGGGGGGGACAGGGAACAGATACGCAGTATTTT.

V usage is TRBV5-1 and J usage is TRBJ2-3; D not certain. The CDR3 totals 17 residues. Germline-derived CDR1 and CDR2 are SGHRS and YFSETQ. The V end lost 3 bases, the J end lost 0 bases, and 17 bases lay between the germline ends. This CDR3 reads CASSYGRAQTSTDTQYF. Here the CDR3 DNA reads TGCGCCAGCAGCTATGGAAGGGCCCAGACTAGCACAGATACGCAGTATTTT. Together with reference TRBV5-1 and TRBJ2-3, the CDR3 gives the full variable domain: KAGVTQTPRYLIKTRGQQVTLSCSPISGHRSVSWYQQTPGQGLQFLFEYFSETQRNKGNFPGRFSGRQFSNSRSEMNVSTLELGDSALYLCASSYGRAQTSTDTQYFGPGTRLTVL.

The CDR3 bases are TGTGCCAGTAGTCCCTTTCTGTTTGTCCGTTCCCACAATGAGCAGTTCTTC. This gives the protein CASSPFLFVRSHNEQFF. V usage is TRBV19 and J usage is TRBJ2-1; D not certain. The CDR3 spans 17 residues. V gave up 5 bases and J gave up 5 bases, with 22 bases separating them. Germline assignment: CDR1 LNHDA and CDR2 SQIVND (reference sequence).